This is a list of T cell receptor beta chains from one sample in a study of blood T cells in healthy people across ages. MiXCR was run by TCRdb on the 5' RACE reads, yielding one entry per CDR3 protein. This table has 1.5 million to 2 million distinct CDR3 sequences, roughly 50% appearing once. Sequencing used blood. These receptors all come from a woman aged 40-49 years in good health. Each CDR3 is given with its conserved first and last residue. The D gene is left open where the match is weak. Expanded clones are given a class, and other clones once, few, many or no size at all.

j_call v_call clone_size d_call cdr3_aa cdr3_nt
TRBJ2-1 TRBV5-1 NA NA CASSPGHDYNEQFF TGCGCCAGCAGTCCCGGACACGATTACAATGAGCAGTTCTTC
TRBJ2-3 TRBV4-3 NA NA CASSQDTSLVFADTQYF TGCGCCAGCAGCCAAGACACTTCGCTAGTTTTCGCAGATACGCAGTATTTT
TRBJ2-1 TRBV6-5 NA NA CASSPGVAWVQFF TGTGCCAGCAGCCCCGGTGTTGCTTGGGTGCAGTTCTTC
TRBJ2-3 TRBV20-1 NA NA CSARPPGVYTQYF TGCAGTGCTAGACCCCCAGGGGTATATACGCAGTATTTT
TRBJ2-5 TRBV27 few NA CASSFREEMTQYF TGTGCCAGCAGTTTTCGAGAGGAGATGACCCAGTACTTC
TRBJ2-4 TRBV7-8 NA NA CASSPLFWESGEEAKNIQYF TGTGCCAGCAGCCCCCTCTTCTGGGAGAGTGGCGAAGAGGCCAAAAACATTCAGTACTTC
TRBJ2-4 TRBV29-1 few TRBD2 CSVESPSGGLLAKNIQYF TGCAGCGTTGAAAGTCCTAGCGGGGGACTTCTAGCCAAAAACATTCAGTACTTC
TRBJ1-5 TRBV4-3 NA NA CASSQVGTSGQPQHF TGCGCCAGCAGCCAAGTTGGGACGTCGGGCCAGCCCCAGCATTTT
TRBJ2-1 TRBV12-3/TRBV12-4 few TRBD1 CASSLRAQGAYNEQFF TGTGCCAGCAGTTTGAGGGCACAGGGGGCGTACAATGAGCAGTTCTTC
TRBJ1-2 TRBV4-3 NA NA CASSQDHFSSNYGYTF TGCGCCAGCAGCCAAGACCACTTTAGCTCTAACTATGGCTACACCTTC
TRBJ1-1 TRBV10-3 NA NA CAISGDSLEAFF TGTGCCATCAGTGGAGACAGCCTTGAAGCTTTCTTT
TRBJ2-5 TRBV2 NA NA CASRGWGQTQYF TGTGCCAGCCGAGGGTGGGGGCAGACCCAGTACTTC
TRBJ2-1 TRBV5-1 NA NA CANSLGRGGAEQFF TGCGCCAACAGCCTGGGGCGAGGGGGAGCTGAGCAGTTCTTC
TRBJ2-1 TRBV6-2/TRBV6-3 NA NA CASSYPKGVSSGYRFF TGTGCCAGCAGTTACCCCAAGGGGGTTTCATCAGGTTATCGGTTCTTC
TRBJ1-1 TRBV18 NA NA CASSTDGNTEAFF TGTGCCAGCTCAACGGACGGAAACACTGAAGCTTTCTTT
TRBJ2-1 TRBV7-8 few TRBD1 CASSLKWSGGSYNEQFF TGTGCCAGCAGCTTAAAGTGGTCAGGGGGCTCTTACAATGAGCAGTTCTTC
TRBJ2-7 TRBV4-1 few TRBD2 CASSFQAGSTYEQYF TGCGCCAGCAGCTTCCAAGCGGGGTCAACCTACGAGCAGTACTTC
TRBJ1-1 TRBV15 few TRBD1 CATSRGTGEKLSAFF TGTGCCACCAGCCGAGGGACAGGGGAAAAGTTGTCAGCTTTCTTT
TRBJ1-6 TRBV6-5 NA NA CASSYDSTVTRGSPLHF TGTGCCAGCAGTTACGATTCGACAGTAACCAGGGGTTCACCCCTCCACTTT
TRBJ2-7 TRBV9 many NA CASSVGGGLGEQYF TGTGCCAGCAGCGTAGGGGGAGGACTGGGCGAGCAGTACTTC
TRBJ2-5 TRBV27 NA TRBD1 CASRGQPQETQYF TGTGCCAGCAGGGGACAGCCGCAAGAGACCCAGTACTTC
TRBJ2-5 TRBV5-6 NA TRBD2 CASTLGLGAGGRIQTQYF TGTGCCAGCACCCTAGGGTTGGGTGCGGGGGGACGGATACAGACCCAGTACTTC